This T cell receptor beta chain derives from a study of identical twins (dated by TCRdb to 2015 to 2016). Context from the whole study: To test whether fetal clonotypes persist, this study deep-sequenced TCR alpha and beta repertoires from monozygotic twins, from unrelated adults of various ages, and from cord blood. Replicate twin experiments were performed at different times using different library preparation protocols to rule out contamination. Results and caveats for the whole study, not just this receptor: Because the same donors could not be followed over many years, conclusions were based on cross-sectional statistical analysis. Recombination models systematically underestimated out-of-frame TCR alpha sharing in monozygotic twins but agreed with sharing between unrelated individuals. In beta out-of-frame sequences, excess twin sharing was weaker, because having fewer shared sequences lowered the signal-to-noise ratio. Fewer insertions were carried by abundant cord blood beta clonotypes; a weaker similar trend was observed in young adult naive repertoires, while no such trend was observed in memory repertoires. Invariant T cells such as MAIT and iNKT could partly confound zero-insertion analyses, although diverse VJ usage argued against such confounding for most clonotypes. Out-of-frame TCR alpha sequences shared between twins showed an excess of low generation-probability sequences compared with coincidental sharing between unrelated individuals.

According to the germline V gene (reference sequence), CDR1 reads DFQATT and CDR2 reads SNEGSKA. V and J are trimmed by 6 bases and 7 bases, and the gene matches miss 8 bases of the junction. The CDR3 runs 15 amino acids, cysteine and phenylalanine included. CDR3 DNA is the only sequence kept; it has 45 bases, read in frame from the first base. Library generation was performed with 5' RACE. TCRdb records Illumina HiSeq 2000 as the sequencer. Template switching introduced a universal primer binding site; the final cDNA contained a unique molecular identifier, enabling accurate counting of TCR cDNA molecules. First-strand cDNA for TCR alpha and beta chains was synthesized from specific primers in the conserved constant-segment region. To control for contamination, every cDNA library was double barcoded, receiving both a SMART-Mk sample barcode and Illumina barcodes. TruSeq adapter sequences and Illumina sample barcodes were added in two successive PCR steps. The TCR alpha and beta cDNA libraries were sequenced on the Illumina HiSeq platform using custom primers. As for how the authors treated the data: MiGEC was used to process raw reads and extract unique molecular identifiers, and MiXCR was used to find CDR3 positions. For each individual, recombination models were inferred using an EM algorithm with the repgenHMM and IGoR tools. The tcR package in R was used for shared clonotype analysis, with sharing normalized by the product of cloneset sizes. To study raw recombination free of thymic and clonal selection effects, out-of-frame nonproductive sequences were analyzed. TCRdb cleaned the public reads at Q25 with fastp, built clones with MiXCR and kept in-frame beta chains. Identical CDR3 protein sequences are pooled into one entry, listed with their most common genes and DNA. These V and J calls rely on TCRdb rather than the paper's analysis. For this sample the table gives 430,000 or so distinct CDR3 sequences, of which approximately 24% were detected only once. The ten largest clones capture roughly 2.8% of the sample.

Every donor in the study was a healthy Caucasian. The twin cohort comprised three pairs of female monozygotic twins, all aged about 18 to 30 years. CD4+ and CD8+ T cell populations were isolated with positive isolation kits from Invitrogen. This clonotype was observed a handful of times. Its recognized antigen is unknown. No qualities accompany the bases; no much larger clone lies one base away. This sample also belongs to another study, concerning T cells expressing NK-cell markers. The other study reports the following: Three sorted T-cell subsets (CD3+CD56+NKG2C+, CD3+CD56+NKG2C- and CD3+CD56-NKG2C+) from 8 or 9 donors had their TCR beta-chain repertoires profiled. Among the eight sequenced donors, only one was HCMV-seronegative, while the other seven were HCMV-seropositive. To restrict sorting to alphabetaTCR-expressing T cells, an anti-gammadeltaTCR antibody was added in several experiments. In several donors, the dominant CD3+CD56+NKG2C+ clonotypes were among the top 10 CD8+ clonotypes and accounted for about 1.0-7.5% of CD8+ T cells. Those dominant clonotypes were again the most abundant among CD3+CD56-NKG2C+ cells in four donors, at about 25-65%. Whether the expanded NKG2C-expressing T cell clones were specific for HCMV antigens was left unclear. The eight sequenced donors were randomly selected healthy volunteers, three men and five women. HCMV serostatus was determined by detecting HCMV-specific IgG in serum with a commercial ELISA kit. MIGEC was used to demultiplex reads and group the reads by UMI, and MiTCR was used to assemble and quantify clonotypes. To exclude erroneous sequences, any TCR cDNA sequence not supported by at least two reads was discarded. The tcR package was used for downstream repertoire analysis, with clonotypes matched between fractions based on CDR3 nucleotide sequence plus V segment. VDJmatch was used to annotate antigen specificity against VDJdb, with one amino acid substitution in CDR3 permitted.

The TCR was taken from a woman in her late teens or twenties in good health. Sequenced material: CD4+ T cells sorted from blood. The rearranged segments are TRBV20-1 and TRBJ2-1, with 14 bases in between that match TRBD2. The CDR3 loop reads CSASTGTSGSNEQFF. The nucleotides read TGCAGTGCGTCGACCGGGACTAGCGGGAGTAATGAGCAGTTCTTC.